This TCR beta chain was captured by sequencing in a study of cytomegalovirus exposure and HLA in healthy donors (dated by TCRdb to about 2017). Turning to the overall study: In an earlier analysis of under 600 of the donors, 276 Gb of sequence data and some 120 million unique TCR beta sequences from about 180 million T cells were reported. A later analysis re-examined previously published TCR beta repertoires from more than 600 donors and added high-resolution HLA genotyping to investigate patterns of TCR occurrence. Among 398 genotyped donors of the cohort, an average of around 220,000 unique TCR beta nucleotide sequences was sequenced per donor, of which about 19% were non-productive. Of the roughly 400 genotyped donors, around 81% fell in the genetic ancestry cluster associated with self-reported Caucasian donors. About five DR-DQ haplotypes were treated as single units for association and clustering because of strong linkage in the cohort. Rather than using new phenotypic data, the later analysis identified candidate immune exposures from TCR beta sequences and from how often those sequences occurred across donors. A separate validation cohort of about 110 different subjects was used in addition to the roughly 700-subject first cohort. In an earlier analysis of over 550 of the donors, high-throughput TCR beta sequencing was used to judge whether each TCR beta V gene segment behaved as functional or pseudogenic. The study profiled the T cell repertoires of 550 to 700 subjects by immunosequencing and related them to cytomegalovirus serostatus. Both class I and class II loci were covered by HLA typing, at four-digit resolution. Donor age, sex, ethnicity and CMV serostatus were compiled together with the repertoire data. The study combined high-throughput TCR immunosequencing, statistical association of individual TCRs with disease status, and machine learning to predict cytomegalovirus infection status. Around 320 gigabases of sequencing data and approximately 80 million unique TCR sequences were included in an early release covering under 650 HLA-typed donors. The study was designed to test whether signatures of past pathogen exposure could be identified by cataloging public T cell receptors. In a later genetic analysis, genome-wide SNP genotypes for about 65% of the roughly 670 donors were used, and that subset was treated as a discovery cohort. The number of typed donors differed by locus: roughly 629-630 for A, B, C, DRB1 and DQB1; 522 for DQA1; around 610 for DPA1; and 400 to 480 for DPB1. All discovery cohort repertoires had been generated using a single sequencing platform.

The cohort consisted of hundreds of healthy bone marrow donors. At the time of sampling, all cohort members were nominally healthy, though unrecorded immune exposures were likely present. The donor was CMV seronegative and belonged to the group of 350 or so seronegative cohort members. A peripheral blood sample was provided by each donor, and peripheral blood mononuclear cells were used for TCR beta sequencing. The Qiagen DNeasy Blood Extraction Kit was used to extract genomic DNA from the blood cell samples. Libraries were built with the immunoSEQ multiplex PCR assay. The multiplex PCR relied on a mix of 60 forward primers for TCR Vbeta segments and 13 reverse primers for TCR Jbeta segments. Amplification of the CDR3 region of rearranged TCR beta genes was performed with a multiplex PCR assay on genomic DNA. The amplified TCR beta libraries were sequenced on the Illumina HiSeq System as 87-base-pair reads. Under the source paper's analysis protocol: A later analysis counted 75 million to 100 million unique TCR beta chains across the 666 repertoires, and some 12 million of these chains were shared by at least two donors. A nearest-neighbor algorithm error-corrected the raw reads and collapsed the reads into unique sequences, merging closely related sequences to remove PCR and sequencing errors. Alignment of CDR3 sequences to IMGT reference sequences was used to assign V, D and J gene segments. For a sequence to be retained, at least a six-nucleotide match to both a V gene segment and a J gene segment was required. A rearrangement counted as productive if the CDR3 had no stop codons and remained in frame with V and J, and every other rearrangement counted as non-productive. CDR3 was defined by IMGT convention, running from the second conserved V-encoded cysteine to the conserved J-encoded phenylalanine. The earlier analysis of roughly 590 of the donors excluded sequences that lacked an unambiguous match to a single V gene segment. In an earlier analysis of 587 of the donors, V segments were called functional above 56.7% productive rearrangements and were called segregating when the between-donor standard deviation exceeded 5%. A statistical classification framework was developed to diagnose cytomegalovirus status using the catalog of TCR beta chain sequences. In a later analysis, TCR nucleotide sequences were compared against IMGT/GENE-DB human TR gene sequences so that V and J genes could be assigned. The TCRdist pipeline was used in a later analysis to assign CDR3 sequences and most-parsimonious VDJ recombination scenarios. In a later analysis, every TCR beta chain was defined by the combination of its CDR3 amino acid sequence and its V-gene family, and reads without a unique V-gene family were dropped. A later analysis removed 550 to 700 highly shared, low-generation-probability nucleotide sequences to deal with suspected cross-contamination and a sequencing artifact. In a later analysis, a clonal expansion index was calculated for each public chain from normalized within-repertoire ranks of inferred template counts. A later analysis computed generation probabilities with a VDJ recombination model fitted to out-of-frame rearrangements, and checked the results against IGoR. In a later analysis, TCR-TCR, TCR-HLA and TCR-CMV co-occurrence was scored with hypergeometric tests, and a repertoire-size bias correction was applied to TCR pairs. A later analysis estimated false discovery rates by permuting HLA or CMV assignments 20 times. In a later analysis, co-occurring TCRs were grouped with DBSCAN, and TCRdist sequence similarity was added when clustering was performed within HLA-allele-positive subsets. Co-occurrence clustering excluded repertoires with fewer than 30,000 or more than 120,000 public chains, plus five with anomalous nucleotide sharing. This is the immuneACCESS table as TCRdb keeps it, with only in-frame sequences that have V and J called. A part of the clones is gone; compared with another copy, unresolved V genes explain less than half, and the rest is unexplained. The D gene and trimming were derived from the DNA, and the V and J assignments and clone size from that table. This sample has 200,000 to 250,000 clones in its table, and roughly four fifths of those were observed once. Roughly 0.58% of the sample belongs to the ten largest clones.

The research as a whole found: Because counts were too low, some 17 rarely observed V segments, including chromosome 9 orphons, were excluded from the earlier analysis of 500 to 700 of the donors. Cytomegalovirus status was reported to be diagnosed by the classifier with high specificity and sensitivity in both the original and validation cohorts. In a later analysis, HLA-associated TCR beta chains showed more clonal expansion and lower generation probabilities than non-associated chains that were equally common. A further reported finding was that TCR beta sequences accurately predicted the HLA-A and HLA-B alleles for most subjects in the first cohort. In a later analysis, TCR association rates were found to vary across HLA loci, with the most associated TCRs seen for DRB1 alleles and the fewest for HLA-C alleles. A later genetic analysis associated a missense DCLRE1C variant with V-gene and J-gene trimming of TCR beta chains, and an independent cohort replicated the association. A later analysis reported that several top co-occurrence clusters appeared linked to parvovirus B19, influenza, CMV and Epstein-Barr virus. For the cohort, immune exposure information was limited to CMV serostatus. Because HLA typing was unavailable for some donors at each locus, only the typed subset was used in association tests. In an earlier analysis of some 500 of the donors, most TCR beta V segments appeared in productive rearrangements about 87% or about 30% of the time, broadly matching IMGT annotations. When HLA alleles, especially DR and DQ, strongly co-occurred, TCR associations were difficult to assign to individual alleles. While some public TCRs were present in many individuals, most TCR sequences turned up only very rarely across donors. The authors suggested that the approach could potentially be extended to other disease states and immunological phenotypes. A later analysis found that most CMV-associated TCR beta chains appeared HLA-restricted, with HLA associations seemingly driven largely by CMV exposure. In vitro tests confirmed that three of the cytomegalovirus-associated TCR beta chains recognize cytomegalovirus antigens. Sequencing depth was assumed to be roughly uniform across donors in the presence/absence analyses, though that assumption may not hold. The sequencing pipeline was judged likely to have produced a cluster of highly shared sequence variants as a technical artifact. Correlated functional status among segregating V segments might be attributable to linkage disequilibrium, but an unknown experimental factor could not be ruled out. In a later analysis, around 17,000 TCR beta sequences were associated with specific HLA alleles at a false discovery rate of 0.05. According to a later genetic analysis, donors in an Asian-associated ancestry cluster had fewer N-insertions in productive TCRs than the approximately 700-donor mean. In this cohort, only TCR beta chains were sequenced, and detectable features were limited by the absence of alpha or paired-chain data. The study listed 150 to 200 TCR beta chains as associated with cytomegalovirus.

A word on this clone: This clone's antigen is unknown. The sample holds no much larger clone one base away, and base qualities are not on file.

This sequence was found in a woman in her forties in good health and CMV-seronegative. The sample comprised PBMCs.

CDR3 loop: CASSLAGGYNEQFF. At the DNA level, the sequence is TGTGCCAGCTCTCTAGCGGGGGGGTACAATGAGCAGTTCTTC. The sequence is built from TRBV6-1 and TRBJ2-1; 12 middle bases align to TRBD2. From V the trimming removes 8 bases and from J it removes 4 bases, while the gene matches leave 3 bases of the junction unaccounted for. Sequences MNHNS (CDR1) and SASEGT (CDR2) are obtained from the germline V gene. Including the terminal cysteine and phenylalanine, the CDR3 comprises 14 residues. Only the CDR3 part of the read is kept: 42 bases, read in frame from the first base.